The 22 T cell receptor beta chains listed next were all sequenced from one sample in a study of cytomegalovirus exposure and HLA in healthy donors. Both 60 Vbeta primers and 13 Jbeta primers went into the PCR. Produced via immunoSEQ multiplex PCR; TCRdb's table is partial and in-frame only. The sample lists more than 65,000 clones; around two thirds were seen once. The source material was PBMCs. The receptors were gathered from a woman in her fifties or sixties in good health and CMV-seropositive.

The V call is TRBV6-6, the J call TRBJ1-6; tentatively, D is TRBD1 (5 bases). The CDR3 consists of 13 residues. Trimming removed 4 bases at V and 7 bases at J, with 8 bases between. Per germline, CDR1 MNHNY and CDR2 SVGAGI (reference sequence). CDR3 sequence (DNA): TGTGCCAGCAGTTCTGACAGAAATTCACCCCTCCACTTT. Amino acid sequence: CASSSDRNSPLHF.

The chain joins TRBV5-4 to TRBJ2-1, with D possibly being TRBD1 (5 bases). CDR1 and CDR2 (germline): SGHNT, YYREEE (reference sequence). The V and J ends lost 0 bases and 4 bases respectively, with 11 bases between them. This CDR3 contains 15 residues. The CDR3 DNA reads as TGTGCCAGCAGCTTGGATTCAGGGCCTTACAATGAGCAGTTCTTC. Encoded protein: CASSLDSGPYNEQFF. The full variable domain, rest sourced from reference TRBV5-4 and TRBJ2-1, is ETGVTQSPTHLIKTRGQQVTLRCSSQSGHNTVSWYQQALGQGPQFIFQYYREEENGRGNFPPRFSGLQFPNYSSELNVNALELDDSALYLCASSLDSGPYNEQFFGPGTRLTVL.

The chain is built from TRBV11-3 and TRBJ2-2, with TRBD1 as a possible D gene (6 bases). There are 15 residues in the CDR3. With 1 base removed from V and 5 bases from J, the gap between germline ends came to 11 bases. Germline V gives CDR1 SGHNT, CDR2 YENEEA. This CDR3 is CASSLVRGDTGELFF. The CDR3 DNA reads as TGTGCCAGCAGCTTAGTCAGGGGAGATACCGGGGAGCTGTTTTTT.

The chain employs TRBV19 and TRBJ2-3, with D uncertain. The CDR3 covers 15 residues. The germline V gene encodes CDR1 LNHDA and CDR2 SQIVND (reference sequence). Trimming took 7 bases from V and 2 from J, leaving 16 bases between them. DNA for the CDR3: TGTGCCAGTAAAAGAGACAACAGCTTCACAGATACGCAGTATTTT. Translating gives CASKRDNSFTDTQYF.

This clone has just a few counts. The chain couples TRBV10-2 to TRBJ2-1; 9 nucleotides line up with TRBD2. The CDR3 is 14 amino acids. Per germline, CDR1 WSHSY and CDR2 SAAADI. V shed 4 bases and J 8 bases; nucleotides not matched to a gene: 6. CDR3 nucleotide sequence: TGCGCCAGCAGTGTAGGCGGGGGGGCCTATGAGCAGTTCTTC. Translated: CASSVGGGAYEQFF.

The table lists this clone with a count of one. The rearrangement joins TRBV7-9 to TRBJ2-7; D remains unclear. With 0 bases removed from V and 7 bases from J, the gap between germline ends came to 7 bases. The CDR3 contains 12 residues. Germline V lookup: CDR1 SEHNR, CDR2 FQNEAQ (reference sequence). The CDR3 nucleotides are TGTGCCAGCAGCTTAGCAGCGATGGAGCAGTACGTC. Its translation: CASSLAAMEQYV.

V and J are TRBV4-1 and TRBJ2-3; 8 positions agree with TRBD2. Germline V lookup: CDR1 MGHRA, CDR2 YSYEKL. V gave up 1 base and J gave up 6 bases; unmatched junction bases: 9. The CDR3 is made up of 16 amino acids. The CDR3 sequence: CASSQGTGGAEDTQYF. The CDR3 DNA sequence: TGCGCCAGCAGCCAAGGAACCGGGGGGGCCGAGGATACGCAGTATTTT.

This chain connects TRBV11-1 to TRBJ1-1; 7 nucleotides align to TRBD1. Germline-derived CDR1 and CDR2 are SGHAT and FQDESV (reference sequence). J gave up 6 bases and V 8 bases, and 9 bases lay outside the gene matches. The CDR3 sequence is 13 residues long. CDR3 sequence reads: CASGFTGEAEAFF. DNA of the CDR3: TGTGCCAGCGGATTCACAGGGGAGGCTGAAGCTTTCTTT.

V is TRBV5-1 and J is TRBJ1-1; weak D call: TRBD1 (5 bases). The germline gives CDR1 SGHRS, CDR2 YFSETQ. This CDR3 is 18 amino acids long. Trimming took off 4 bases at V and 5 bases at J, with 27 bases between the two ends. CDR3 region: CASSLQWGAGEKGTEAFF. The CDR3 DNA reads TGCGCCAGCAGCCTCCAGTGGGGCGCGGGGGAGAAGGGGACTGAAGCTTTCTTT.

The CDR3 here is CASSIRYEQYF. DNA for the CDR3: TGTGCCAGCAGCATCCGCTACGAGCAGTACTTC. The chain carries TRBV14 and TRBJ2-7; D gene uncertain. V was cut by 5 bases and J by 3 bases, with 5 bases left in between. From germline, CDR1 is SGHDN and CDR2 FVKESK. The CDR3 has 11 amino acids.

This clone was seen a few times. The chain recombines TRBV5-4 with TRBJ1-1; 8 bases line up with TRBD1. Germline CDR1 and CDR2: SGHNT and YYREEE (reference sequence). The CDR3 has 17 residues. After removal of 0 bases from V and 1 base from J, the junction contained 8 bases not matched to a gene. This CDR3 is CASSLDGRGPENTEAFF. The CDR3 nucleotides read TGTGCCAGCAGCTTGGACGGCAGGGGGCCTGAGAACACTGAAGCTTTCTTT.

The table lists this clone with a count of one. The V and J genes are TRBV6-5 and TRBJ1-5; no clear D. The CDR3 has 14 residues. Germline V gives CDR1 MNHEY, CDR2 SVGAGI. Between the trimmed V and J ends, which lost 0 bases and 7 bases, there was a span of 10 bases. CDR3 in amino acids: CASSYSKGGQPQHF. CDR3 DNA: TGTGCCAGCAGTTACTCGAAGGGCGGGCAGCCCCAGCATTTT.

The J gene is TRBJ2-3, the V gene TRBV11-1; unclear D gene. The CDR3 totals 13 residues. V dropped 2 bases and J dropped 3 bases, with 6 bases sitting between them. Germline V lookup: CDR1 SGHAT, CDR2 FQDESV (reference sequence). Written as DNA, the CDR3 is TGTGCCAGCAGCTTAAGCCCGACAGATACGCAGTATTTT. This sequence encodes CASSLSPTDTQYF.

V gene TRBV13 combines with J gene TRBJ1-3, with 8 bases fitting TRBD1. The CDR3 length is 15 residues. In germline, CDR1 is PRHDT, CDR2 FYEKMQ (reference sequence). The trim removed 6 bases at V and 4 bases at J, leaving 8 bases unmatched. CDR3 DNA sequence: TGTGCCAGCAGAGCCAGGGGGCAGGGAGGAAACACCATATATTTT. Residues: CASRARGQGGNTIYF.

The genes are TRBV5-4 and TRBJ2-3; 9 nucleotides agree with TRBD1. Per germline, CDR1 SGHNT and CDR2 YYREEE (reference sequence). This CDR3 region has 17 residues. The V and J ends lost 0 bases and 7 bases, in that order; junction bases with no gene match: 12. The DNA for the CDR3 is TGTGCCAGCAGCTTGGCCTTGGGGACAGGGAGGGAAAATACGCAGTATTTT. This gives the protein CASSLALGTGRENTQYF. The entire variable domain, with the rest obtained from reference TRBV5-4 and TRBJ2-3, is as follows: ETGVTQSPTHLIKTRGQQVTLRCSSQSGHNTVSWYQQALGQGPQFIFQYYREEENGRGNFPPRFSGLQFPNYSSELNVNALELDDSALYLCASSLALGTGRENTQYFGPGTRLTVL.

The rearrangement joins TRBV7-9 to TRBJ1-1; maybe TRBD1 (6 bases). V lost 3 bases to trimming and J lost 5 bases, with 10 bases between them. Germline V gene data show CDR1 as SEHNR and CDR2 as FQNEAQ (reference sequence). The CDR3 has 13 residues. The CDR3 here is CASSLEQGTEAFF. The CDR3 coding sequence is TGTGCCAGCAGCTTGGAGCAGGGGACTGAAGCTTTCTTT.

The V call is TRBV7-6, the J call TRBJ2-1, with 8 bases matching TRBD2. The length of the CDR3 is 15 residues. The V gene end was trimmed by 2 bases and the J gene end by 10 bases; junction bases not matched to a gene: 10. Germline CDR1 and CDR2: SGHVS and FNYEAQ. Written as DNA, the CDR3 is TGTGCCAGCAGCTTATTGGTGGAGGTAGCGGGGGAGCAGTTCTTC. Translating gives CASSLLVEVAGEQFF.

This clone was observed a few times. The gene calls are TRBV28 and TRBJ1-1; D gene uncertain. From germline, CDR1 is MDHEN and CDR2 SYDVKM. Deletions cut 7 bases from V and 1 base from J, with 13 bases between. This CDR3 has 14 residues. The CDR3 spells CASISGLGNTEAFF. For the CDR3, the DNA is TGTGCCAGCATCTCCGGACTCGGGAACACTGAAGCTTTCTTT.

The chain combines TRBV5-1 with TRBJ2-1; D is uncertain. Germline-derived CDR1 and CDR2 are SGHRS and YFSETQ. Trimming left V 0 bases short and J 0 bases short, with 13 bases between. This CDR3 has 17 residues. The CDR3 DNA reads TGCGCCAGCAGCTTGGACCCTATGATGTACTCCTACAATGAGCAGTTCTTC. The encoded protein is CASSLDPMMYSYNEQFF.

V usage is TRBV7-9 and J usage is TRBJ1-6; D might be TRBD1 (5 bases). The germline V gene has CDR1 SEHNR and CDR2 FQNEAQ (reference sequence). Trimming cost V 6 bases and J 10 bases, with 16 bases left between them. The CDR3 consists of 14 residues. CDR3: CASSRDSLGSPLHF. CDR3 DNA: TGTGCCAGCAGTAGGGACTCCCTGGGATCACCCCTCCACTTT.

The rearrangement links TRBV6-5 to TRBJ2-7, with 8 bases aligning to TRBD1. The CDR3 has 16 amino acids. Germline CDR1 reads MNHEY; CDR2 reads SVGAGI. Trimming removed 0 bases from V and 5 bases from J; junction bases left unmatched: 9. The CDR3, as DNA: TGTGCCAGCAGTTACTCCTGGACAGGGATTTCCCACGAGCAGTACTTC. Its protein is CASSYSWTGISHEQYF.

This sequence joins TRBV5-1 and TRBJ1-3; 8 nucleotides match TRBD1. V was clipped by 4 bases and J by 0 bases; unmatched bases: 6. The CDR3 extends over 16 amino acids. The germline V gene has CDR1 SGHRS and CDR2 YFSETQ. CDR3 DNA sequence: TGCGCCAGCAGCCGAGGACAGGGCGGCTCTGGAAACACCATATATTTT. Amino acid sequence: CASSRGQGGSGNTIYF.